Listed here are 21 T cell receptor beta chains from one sample, sequenced in a study of T cell responses to AZD1222 COVID-19 vaccine. Using immunoSEQ multiplex PCR, the repertoire was profiled, and TCRdb retains in-frame clones only, with some absent. The sample has 140,000 to 150,000 clones; more than 85% are singletons. This sample comprised peripheral blood, obtained on day 0 of AZD1222 vaccination. These receptors all stem from an adult in good health.

The chain combines TRBV30 with TRBJ1-1; D is unclear. Germline V CDR1 and CDR2: GTSNPN, SVGIG (reference sequence). The CDR3 is made up of 13 amino acids. V dropped 3 bases and J dropped 1 base, with 9 bases sitting between them. CDR3 region: CAWRTGTNTEAFF. In nucleotides, the CDR3 is TGTGCCTGGAGGACGGGTACGAACACTGAAGCTTTCTTT.

The chain joins TRBV3-1 (or the pseudogene TRBV3-2) to TRBJ1-3; D perhaps matches TRBD1 (6 bases). CDR3 length equals 16 residues. CDR1 is LGHDT and CDR2 is YNNKEL in the germline V gene (reference sequence). The V end lost 1 base, the J end lost 0 bases, and 10 bases lay between the germline ends. The CDR3 sequence is CASSQVGGNSGNTIYF. DNA for the CDR3: TGTGCCAGCAGCCAAGTAGGGGGAAACTCTGGAAACACCATATATTTT.

V and J are TRBV3-1 (or the pseudogene TRBV3-2) and TRBJ1-2; the match to TRBD1 covers 9 bases. Germline CDR1 is LGHDT and CDR2 is YNNKEL (reference sequence). The CDR3 length is 15 residues. V shed 4 bases, J shed 4 bases, and the junction held 7 bases outside the gene matches. For the CDR3, the DNA is TGTGCCAGCAGCCCACCCGGGACAGGGTCCTATGGCTACACCTTC. Translation gives CASSPPGTGSYGYTF.

The chain couples TRBV9 to TRBJ2-5, with 8 positions matching TRBD2. Germline-derived CDR1 and CDR2 are SGDLS and YYNGEE. V shed 0 bases, J shed 5 bases, and the junction held 6 bases outside the gene matches. CDR3 size: 15 residues. The CDR3 nucleotides are TGTGCCAGCAGCGTAGCCGGGGGGGGTTTGGAGACCCAGTACTTC. This sequence encodes CASSVAGGGLETQYF. Full variable domain (outside the CDR3, taken from reference TRBV9 and TRBJ2-5): DSGVTQTPKHLITATGQRVTLRCSPRSGDLSVYWYQQSLDQGLQFLIQYYNGEERAKGNILERFSAQQFPDLHSELNLSSLELGDSALYFCASSVAGGGLETQYFGPGTRLLVL.

The CDR3 region has the DNA TGCAGCGCCCAAAGGCCCGGTTTGGATGAAAAACTGTTTTTT. Protein product: CSAQRPGLDEKLFF. This chain connects TRBV29-1 to TRBJ1-4; D call uncertain. CDR1 SQVTM and CDR2 ANQGSEA come from the germline V gene. Trimming removed 7 bases from V and 6 bases from J, with 18 bases in between. The CDR3 runs to 14 residues. Together with reference TRBV29-1 and TRBJ1-4, the CDR3 gives the full variable domain: SAVISQKPSRDICQRGTSLTIQCQVDSQVTMMFWYRQQPGQSLTLIATANQGSEATYESGFVIDKFPISRPNLTFSTLTVSNMSPEDSSIYLCSAQRPGLDEKLFFGSGTQLSVL.

The gene calls are TRBV7-9 and TRBJ2-7; 12 positions match TRBD1. The V segment lost 5 bases and the J segment 4 bases; nucleotides outside the gene matches: 9. The length of the CDR3 is 16 residues. The V gene's germline CDR1 is SEHNR and CDR2 FQNEAQ (reference sequence). Here the CDR3 reads CASSPREGQGAYEQYF. The CDR3 region has the DNA TGTGCCAGCAGCCCCCGGGAGGGACAGGGGGCTTACGAGCAGTACTTC.

The rearrangement uses TRBV7-8 and TRBJ1-4; D not resolved. The V and J ends lost 1 base and 7 bases respectively, with 13 bases between them. The length of the CDR3 is 15 residues. Per germline, CDR1 SGHVS and CDR2 FQNEAQ. The CDR3 coding sequence is TGTGCCAGCAGCTTAGGGGCTGGGTGGAGTGAAAAACTGTTTTTT. Translation gives CASSLGAGWSEKLFF.

For the CDR3, the DNA is TGTGCCAGCAGGTCCGGGACAGAATACGAGCAGTACTTC. Amino acids: CASRSGTEYEQYF. The V and J genes are TRBV12-3 or TRBV12-4 and TRBJ2-7, with 7 positions matching TRBD1. V lost 6 bases and J lost 4; bases outside the gene matches: 6. The CDR3 covers 13 residues.

This rearrangement joins TRBV24-1 to TRBJ1-6; 8 nucleotides align to TRBD1. Trimming took 3 bases from V and 4 from J; bases not matched to a gene: 10. Germline loops: CDR1 KGHDR, CDR2 SFDVKD. There are 18 residues in the CDR3. CDR3 bases: TGTGCCACCAGTGATGGGACAGGAAACCTATTATATAATTCACCCCTCCACTTT. This gives the protein CATSDGTGNLLYNSPLHF.

The rearrangement joins TRBV6-5 to TRBJ2-7, with D unclear. V was clipped by 0 bases and J by 7 bases, with 4 bases between them. The CDR3 spans 11 residues. The germline gives CDR1 MNHEY, CDR2 SVGAGI. This chain's CDR3 is CASSYSFEQYF. In DNA form, the CDR3 reads TGTGCCAGCAGTTACTCGTTTGAGCAGTACTTC.

The chain carries TRBV19 and TRBJ2-7; D tentatively reads TRBD1 or TRBD2 (6 bases each). CDR1 LNHDA and CDR2 SQIVND come from the germline V gene (reference sequence). Trimming cost V 6 bases and J 5 bases, with 17 bases left between them. There are 14 residues in the CDR3. CDR3 protein: CASSDTGRLDEQYF. DNA of the CDR3: TGTGCCAGTAGCGACACAGGGAGGCTCGACGAGCAGTACTTC.

J is TRBJ2-5 and V is TRBV19; D is possibly TRBD1 (7 bases). Germline V gene sequence: CDR1 LNHDA, CDR2 SQIVND (reference sequence). V lost 6 bases to trimming and J lost 5 bases, with 22 bases between them. This CDR3 has 16 amino acids. CDR3 sequence: CASSRGNRGRGETQYF. The CDR3 coding sequence is TGTGCCAGTAGCCGGGGGAACAGGGGAAGAGGGGAGACCCAGTACTTC.

Details on this clone: Because it lacks the conserved phenylalanine or tryptophan at the end, this CDR3 is likely a read error. It is unclear where the CDR3 begins or ends on the DNA, so no DNA is shown, and the CDR3 is as TCRdb lists it. The chain is built from TRBV9 and TRBJ1-1. The CDR3 is 10 residues long, ends included. The germline V gene has CDR1 SGDLS and CDR2 YYNGEE. CDR3: CASSVRVVLG.

For the CDR3, the DNA is TGTGCCAGCAGCTTGCCAGGGGGGACCGGGGAGCTGTTTTTT. It is translated as CASSLPGGTGELFF. The chain joins TRBV5-4 to TRBJ2-2; TRBD1 might be the D (7 bases). Germline V lookup: CDR1 SGHNT, CDR2 YYREEE (reference sequence). Trimming took 1 base from V and 5 from J, leaving 9 bases between them. CDR3 length: 14 residues.

The genes are TRBV12-3 or TRBV12-4 and TRBJ1-6; D gene ambiguous. The CDR3 is 13 amino acids. V shed 4 bases and J shed 4 bases, with 5 bases lying between them. CDR3 amino acids: CASSYPYNSPLHF. CDR3 nucleotide sequence: TGTGCCAGCAGTTACCCATATAATTCACCCCTCCACTTT.

This clone was counted between two and nine times. V gene TRBV10-2 combines with J gene TRBJ2-7; TRBD2 might be the D (6 bases). The germline CDR1 and CDR2 sequences are WSHSY and SAAADI. This CDR3 has 15 amino acids. Deletions cut 7 bases from V and 4 bases from J, with 20 bases between. CDR3 sequence (DNA): TGCGCCAGCAAGAGCGGGTGGCGGGACGCATACGAGCAGTACTTC. Translating gives CASKSGWRDAYEQYF.

This chain links TRBV3-1 (or the pseudogene TRBV3-2) with TRBJ1-2, with D tentatively TRBD1 (5 bases). Germline V gives CDR1 LGHDT, CDR2 YNNKEL (reference sequence). Trimming shortened V by 0 bases and J by 7 bases, and 9 bases separated the two germline ends. This CDR3 has 13 residues. The CDR3 DNA reads TGTGCCAGCAGCCAAGAGCGGGGGAGTGGCTACACCTTC. This encodes CASSQERGSGYTF.

The chain is built from TRBV5-1 and TRBJ1-4; D possibly corresponds to TRBD1 (6 bases). CDR1 SGHRS and CDR2 YFSETQ come from the germline V gene. The CDR3 spans 14 residues. The V and J ends lost 1 base and 7 bases respectively, with 11 bases between them. The CDR3 DNA follows: TGCGCCAGCAGCTTGTTCCAGGGGAGTGAAAAACTGTTTTTT. Translated, it gives CASSLFQGSEKLFF.

This clone was found once. The V and J genes are TRBV28 and TRBJ1-2; 11 nucleotides line up with TRBD1. The V segment lost 5 bases and the J segment 4 bases; nucleotides outside the gene matches: 6. The CDR3 totals 15 residues. The V gene's germline CDR1 is MDHEN and CDR2 SYDVKM. For the CDR3, the DNA is TGTGCCAGCAGTACCGGACAGGGGGCTGGCTATGGCTACACCTTC. Translated: CASSTGQGAGYGYTF.

The CDR3 DNA reads as TGTGCCAGCAGCTGGACAGGGGGCGGGGGCTACACCTTC. Protein: CASSWTGGGGYTF. J is TRBJ1-2 and V is TRBV27, with TRBD1 matching 11 bases. Germline-derived CDR1 and CDR2 are MNHEY and SMNVEV (reference sequence). CDR3 length equals 13 residues. V gave up 6 bases and J gave up 8 bases; unmatched junction bases: 5.

The chain is built from TRBV30 and TRBJ1-5; the D is unclear. Germline CDR1 GTSNPN, CDR2 SVGIG (reference sequence). The V end was cut by 1 base, the J end by 5 bases, with 9 bases between. The CDR3 is 13 residues long. The CDR3 nucleotides are TGTGCCTGGAGTGGGTCGGAAGATCAGCCCCAGCATTTT. Its translation is CAWSGSEDQPQHF. Full variable domain (remainder filled in from reference TRBV30 and TRBJ1-5): SQTIHQWPATLVQPVGSPLSLECTVEGTSNPNLYWYRQAAGRGLQLLFYSVGIGQISSEVPQNLSASRPQDRQFILSSKKLLLSDSGFYLCAWSGSEDQPQHFGDGTRLSIL.